These 20 T cell receptor beta chains originate from one sample sequenced in a study of T cells after yellow fever vaccination. TCRdb ran MiXCR on the 5' RACE reads and lists one entry per CDR3 protein. The table has 400,000 or so distinct CDR3 sequences, around a tenth seen once. Here the sequenced sample was PBMCs, taken on the day of the first yellow fever vaccination. The receptors were sampled from a young man who received the YFV17D yellow fever vaccine.

This clonotype was recorded many times. The chain is built from TRBV7-2 and TRBJ1-1, with D tentatively TRBD1 (5 bases). The V gene lost 4 bases and the J gene lost 1 base, with 13 bases spanning the gap. The CDR3 runs to 15 residues. Germline V gives CDR1 SGHTA, CDR2 FQGNSA. The CDR3 is CASSYPGTGNTEAFF. CDR3 sequence (DNA): TGTGCCAGCAGCTACCCCGGGACGGGGAACACTGAAGCTTTCTTT. The whole variable domain, remainder taken from reference TRBV7-2 and TRBJ1-1, is GAGVSQSPSNKVTEKGKDVELRCDPISGHTALYWYRQSLGQGLEFLIYFQGNSAPDKSGLPSDRFSAERTGGSVSTLTIQRTQQEDSAVYLCASSYPGTGNTEAFFGQGTRLTVV.

The chain employs TRBV7-8 and TRBJ2-5; no clear D gene. V dropped 1 base and J dropped 4 bases, with 10 bases sitting between them. Germline CDR1 is SGHVS and CDR2 is FQNEAQ. This CDR3 is 14 amino acids long. CDR3 protein: CASSLDGRGETQYF. The CDR3 DNA reads TGTGCCAGCAGCTTAGACGGTCGAGGAGAGACCCAGTACTTC. The full variable domain, with the rest looked up from reference TRBV7-8 and TRBJ2-5, is GAGVSQSPRYKVAKRGQDVALRCDPISGHVSLFWYQQALGQGPEFLTYFQNEAQLDKSGLPSDRFFAERPEGSVSTLKIQRTQQEDSAVYLCASSLDGRGETQYFGPGTRLLVL.

The chain couples TRBV6-1 to TRBJ2-1; D might be TRBD2 (6 bases). The germline V gene has CDR1 MNHNS and CDR2 SASEGT. Trimming left V 10 bases short and J 5 bases short, with 18 bases between. There are 14 residues in the CDR3. CDR3 sequence (DNA): TGTGCCACCACCGGGGGACCTACTGACAATGAGCAGTTCTTC. As protein: CATTGGPTDNEQFF.

The V gene is TRBV28, the J gene TRBJ2-7; either TRBD1 or TRBD2 may supply D (5 bases each). The CDR3 totals 13 residues. Looked up from germline, CDR1 is MDHEN and CDR2 is SYDVKM. V lost 10 bases and J 6 bases, leaving 19 bases between the germline ends. CDR3 in amino acids: CATGTASLAEQYV. CDR3 nucleotides: TGTGCCACCGGGACGGCGAGTCTGGCCGAGCAGTACGTC.

This clonotype has a count of ten or more. The chain is built from TRBV29-1 and TRBJ2-7; D remains ambiguous. V was shortened by 2 bases and J by 4 bases, with 9 bases between the two germline ends. Germline V lookup: CDR1 SQVTM, CDR2 ANQGSEA. This CDR3 is 12 amino acids long. The CDR3 reads CSVESLSYEQYF. In nucleotides, the CDR3 is TGCAGCGTTGAATCTCTTTCGTACGAGCAGTACTTC.

This chain links TRBV20-1 with TRBJ2-3, with TRBD2 matching 11 bases. With 6 bases clipped from V and 2 bases from J, the junction kept 10 bases outside the gene matches. CDR3 size: 16 residues. Germline V lookup: CDR1 DFQATT, CDR2 SNEGSKA (reference sequence). The CDR3 sequence: CSASLASGGTTDTQYF. CDR3 DNA sequence: TGCAGTGCCTCCCTGGCTAGCGGGGGGACCACAGATACGCAGTATTTT.

The J gene is TRBJ1-2, the V gene TRBV4-2; a weak D match, TRBD1 (6 bases). The CDR3 is 17 residues long. The germline gives CDR1 LGHNA, CDR2 YNFKEQ. Trimming cost V 1 base and J 0 bases, with 15 bases left between them. CDR3 residues: CASSQAPDSPSNYGYTF. The CDR3, as DNA: TGTGCCAGCAGCCAAGCCCCGGACAGTCCTTCTAACTATGGCTACACCTTC.

This clonotype was recorded a few times. The rearrangement joins TRBV6-5 to TRBJ1-6, with a possible D match to TRBD1 (5 bases). Germline values: CDR1 MNHEY, CDR2 SVGAGI. The CDR3 loop spans 17 amino acids. Between the trimmed V and J ends, which lost 0 bases and 2 bases, there was a span of 11 bases. CDR3 loop: CASSYSRGFPYNSPLHF. Here the CDR3 DNA reads TGTGCCAGCAGTTACTCGAGGGGATTCCCCTATAATTCACCCCTCCACTTT.

This clonotype was seen only a few times. This chain connects TRBV2 to TRBJ2-7, with D perhaps TRBD1 or TRBD2 (5 bases each). CDR1 and CDR2 from the germline V gene are SNHLY and FYNNEI. V shed 6 bases and J shed 3 bases, with 15 bases lying between them. The CDR3 contains 14 residues. The CDR3 sequence: CASRTGTLVYEQYF. The DNA of the CDR3 is TGTGCCAGCAGAACCGGGACCTTAGTCTACGAGCAGTACTTC.

The chain uses TRBV6-2 or TRBV6-3 and TRBJ1-5; 10 nucleotides agree with TRBD1. The V and J ends lost 10 bases and 4 bases, in that order; junction bases with no gene match: 7. Germline assignment: CDR1 MNHEY and CDR2 SVGEGT. This CDR3 has 14 amino acids. The CDR3 DNA sequence: TGTGCCACCCTAAGGGACAGGGGTAATCAGCCCCAGCATTTT. It translates to CATLRDRGNQPQHF.

This clonotype came up a few times. The J gene is TRBJ1-1, the V gene TRBV20-1; D call uncertain. Trimming shortened V by 1 base and J by 5 bases, and 11 bases separated the two germline ends. This CDR3 spans 13 amino acids. Germline V gene data show CDR1 as DFQATT and CDR2 as SNEGSKA (reference sequence). This CDR3 is CSARGPGGTEAFF. The CDR3, as DNA: TGCAGTGCTAGAGGGCCGGGTGGGACTGAAGCTTTCTTT.

This clonotype was detected ten times or more. The chain uses TRBV15 and TRBJ2-2; a possible D gene is TRBD1 (5 bases). The CDR3 length is 14 residues. Looked up from germline, CDR1 is LNHNV and CDR2 is YYDKDF (reference sequence). V gave up 7 bases and J gave up 5 bases, with 14 bases separating them. CDR3 sequence: CATNNRLGTGELFF. CDR3 sequence (DNA): TGTGCCACCAACAACAGGTTGGGAACCGGGGAGCTGTTTTTT.

The chain recombines TRBV10-2 with TRBJ1-1; D gene uncertain. The V end was cut by 8 bases, the J end by 4 bases, with 11 bases between. The CDR3 runs to 12 residues. The V gene's germline CDR1 is WSHSY and CDR2 SAAADI. CDR3 in DNA: TGCGCCAGCGGAGGAGTGGCCACTGAAGCTTTCTTT. Its protein is CASGGVATEAFF.

This chain connects TRBV9 to TRBJ1-1; D gene uncertain. V dropped 3 bases and J dropped 1 base, with 16 bases sitting between them. This CDR3 region has 16 residues. Germline V gives CDR1 SGDLS, CDR2 YYNGEE. The CDR3 nucleotides are TGTGCCAGCAGCGACCGACGGGGATGGCCGAACACTGAAGCTTTCTTT. Amino acid sequence: CASSDRRGWPNTEAFF. The variable domain in full, completed from reference TRBV9 and TRBJ1-1, reads DSGVTQTPKHLITATGQRVTLRCSPRSGDLSVYWYQQSLDQGLQFLIQYYNGEERAKGNILERFSAQQFPDLHSELNLSSLELGDSALYFCASSDRRGWPNTEAFFGQGTRLTVV.

This clonotype was found a few times. This chain uses TRBV30 with TRBJ1-2; 9 bases agree with TRBD1. The CDR3 is 16 amino acids. Germline CDR1 is GTSNPN and CDR2 is SVGIG (reference sequence). V was clipped by 1 base and J by 3 bases; unmatched bases: 9. DNA of the CDR3: TGTGCCTGGAGTGCTTCGACCGGGACAGGGTACTATGGCTACACCTTC. Residues: CAWSASTGTGYYGYTF.

The V and J genes are TRBV11-2 and TRBJ2-7; TRBD1 might be the D (5 bases). The CDR3 runs 12 residues. CDR1 SGHAT and CDR2 FQNNGV come from the germline V gene. Trimming shortened V by 3 bases and J by 6 bases, and 9 bases separated the two germline ends. The CDR3 sequence is CASSFTGSEQYV. For the CDR3, the DNA is TGTGCCAGCAGCTTTACAGGTTCCGAGCAGTACGTC.

V gene TRBV5-1 combines with J gene TRBJ2-3; 7 bases fit TRBD1. This CDR3 comprises 13 residues. Germline values: CDR1 SGHRS, CDR2 YFSETQ. V lost 4 bases and J lost 6; bases outside the gene matches: 5. This chain's CDR3 is CASSPRDSDTQYF. Written as DNA, the CDR3 is TGCGCCAGCAGCCCTAGGGACAGCGATACGCAGTATTTT.

The chain links TRBV7-8 to TRBJ1-5, with a weak D call TRBD1 (6 bases). Trimming cost V 1 base and J 6 bases, with 13 bases left between them. From germline, CDR1 is SGHVS and CDR2 FQNEAQ. The CDR3 is 15 amino acids. In DNA, the CDR3 is TGTGCCAGCAGCTTAGGGGGGCGGGGTGGTCAGCCCCAGCATTTT. Its protein product is CASSLGGRGGQPQHF.

The chain combines TRBV5-5 with TRBJ2-4, with 12 bases aligning to TRBD1. The length of the CDR3 is 17 residues. Trimming took 3 bases from V and 7 from J; bases not matched to a gene: 11. The germline CDR1 and CDR2 sequences are SGHKS and YYEKEE (reference sequence). The CDR3 nucleotides are TGTGCCAGCAGCTCCCCCCCCGGGACAGGGGGCGACAACATTCAGTACTTC. Its translation: CASSSPPGTGGDNIQYF.

This clonotype was detected only a few times. The gene calls are TRBV29-1 and TRBJ2-1, with TRBD2 matching over 8 bases. The germline V gene has CDR1 SQVTM and CDR2 ANQGSEA. J gave up 8 bases and V 4 bases, and 13 bases lay outside the gene matches. This CDR3 has 15 residues. The CDR3: CSVVGSRGGLHEQFF. The DNA for the CDR3 is TGCAGCGTTGTGGGGAGCCGGGGGGGCCTACATGAGCAGTTCTTC.